The clone carrying this T cell receptor beta chain was found once. What it recognizes is unknown. Other nucleotide sequences in the sample specify the same CDR3. Pooling covered second doses at about 4 or about 12 weeks. In germline, CDR1 is SGHNT, CDR2 YYREEE (reference sequence). V dropped 3 bases and J dropped 2; count of bases not matched to a gene: 1. The CDR3 length is 13 residues. Produced via immunoSEQ multiplex PCR; TCRdb's table is partial and in-frame only. This repertoire shows 190,000 or so clones, approximately 94% found once; its top ten account for about 1%. The data belong to a study of T cell responses to AZD1222 COVID-19 vaccine. General study findings and limits: Spike-specific TCR breadth and depth rose after two AZD1222 doses.

This TCR was sampled from an adult who received the AZD1222 COVID-19 vaccine. The V and J genes are TRBV5-4 and TRBJ1-2; 7 bases agree with TRBD1. The specimen comprised peripheral blood, sampled 28 days after the second AZD1222 dose. The CDR3 reads CASSSTGNYGYTF. The DNA of the CDR3 is TGTGCCAGCAGCTCGACAGGGAACTATGGCTACACCTTC.